This TCR beta chain was identified during a study of CD8 T cells in Susac syndrome. Reverse transcription of about 0.45 to 1 ug RNA used random hexamers. Multiplex immunoSEQ PCR targeted 54 Vbeta and 13 Jbeta TCR beta segments. TCRdb analysed the immunoSEQ multiplex PCR reads with MiXCR anew, one entry per CDR3 protein. Of around 140,000 distinct CDR3 sequences listed, 80% to 85% are singletons. Sequencing of TCR beta was carried out in blood CD8+ and CD4+ T cells. CDR3 length equals 15 residues. The germline CDR1 and CDR2 sequences are MNHEY and SMNVEV (reference sequence). The germline V and J ends were trimmed by 1 base and 0 bases, with 4 bases remaining between them. Whole-study results and caveats: TCR sequencing and HLA analysis covered a relatively small number of individuals.

As for this clonotype: Antigen specificity is unknown.

Sample: CD8+ T cells from PBMCs. This chain links TRBV27 with TRBJ2-6; D is uncertain. This receptor was taken from a human donor with multiple sclerosis. CDR3 in amino acids: CASSLLGSGANVLTF. DNA for the CDR3: TGTGCCAGCAGTTTATTGGGCTCTGGGGCCAACGTCCTGACTTTC.